A selection of T cell receptor beta chains follows, all from one sample in a study of T-cell reconstitution after alpha-beta-depleted transplantation in children. A single record per CDR3 protein comes from TCRdb applying MiXCR to the PCR reads. The table has around 450,000 distinct CDR3 sequences, about 16% seen once. The sample consisted of PBMCs, mostly from graft donor cells, taken 360 days after TCRalphabeta/CD19-depleted stem cell transplant. These receptors all stem from a boy under three years old who had a stem cell transplant for Wiskott-Aldrich syndrome, so the T cells may come from the graft donor. Both conserved end residues are part of each CDR3. Each record gives: J gene, V gene, clone size, D gene, CDR3 DNA, CDR3 protein. A D gene is named only where the DNA matches it firmly. Rows give clone size only sometimes, using once, few, many, or a class for an expanded clone.

j_gene: TRBJ2-1
v_gene: TRBV24-1
abundance: -
d_gene: TRBD2
CDR3nt: TGTGCCACCAGTGATCCACTAGCGGGGGTATACAATGAGCAGTTCTTC
CDR3aa: CATSDPLAGVYNEQFF

j_gene: TRBJ2-7
v_gene: TRBV5-1
abundance: -
d_gene: TRBD1
CDR3nt: TGCGCCAGCAGCGTGGGCCTGACAGGGGGCGATTCCTACGAGCAGTACTTC
CDR3aa: CASSVGLTGGDSYEQYF

j_gene: TRBJ2-6
v_gene: TRBV24-1
abundance: -
d_gene: TRBD1
CDR3nt: TGTGCCACCAGTGATAACCGGGACAGGGAATCCTCTGGGGCCAACGTCCTGACTTTC
CDR3aa: CATSDNRDRESSGANVLTF

j_gene: TRBJ2-2
v_gene: TRBV7-4
abundance: few
d_gene: TRBD1
CDR3nt: TGTGCCAGCAGCTTATCAAGCCCGGGACAGGGCCGATCCGGGGAGCTGTTTTTT
CDR3aa: CASSLSSPGQGRSGELFF

j_gene: TRBJ2-7
v_gene: TRBV12-3/TRBV12-4
abundance: -
d_gene: TRBD2
CDR3nt: TGTGCCAGCAGAGCGGGACTAGCGGGAGCCTACGAGCAGTACTTC
CDR3aa: CASRAGLAGAYEQYF

j_gene: TRBJ1-1
v_gene: TRBV10-2
abundance: -
d_gene: -
CDR3nt: TGCGCCAGCAGCGCAGTGAACACTGAAGCTTTCTTT
CDR3aa: CASSAVNTEAFF

j_gene: TRBJ2-2
v_gene: TRBV24-1
abundance: few
d_gene: -
CDR3nt: TGTGCCACCAGTGATTCTTATTCCGGGACCCTGAACACCGGGGAGCTGTTTTTT
CDR3aa: CATSDSYSGTLNTGELFF

j_gene: TRBJ2-3
v_gene: TRBV5-1
abundance: few
d_gene: -
CDR3nt: TGCGCCAGCAGCTTGAACCCCCCAGGGGTGGGGACAGATACGCAGTATTTT
CDR3aa: CASSLNPPGVGTDTQYF

j_gene: TRBJ2-7
v_gene: TRBV20-1
abundance: -
d_gene: -
CDR3nt: TGCAGTGCTACGGGGGCAGGGGGGTACGAGCAGTACTTC
CDR3aa: CSATGAGGYEQYF

j_gene: TRBJ1-1
v_gene: TRBV29-1
abundance: once
d_gene: TRBD1
CDR3nt: TGCAGCGTTGACGGACAGGGTAGGACTGAAGCTTTCTTT
CDR3aa: CSVDGQGRTEAFF

j_gene: TRBJ2-7
v_gene: TRBV5-1
abundance: few
d_gene: -
CDR3nt: TGCGCCAGCAGCTTGGGGGCGGTGAGGACAACTAATAACGTTGCAGGGTACTTC
CDR3aa: CASSLGAVRTTNNVAGYF

j_gene: TRBJ2-1
v_gene: TRBV7-9
abundance: -
d_gene: TRBD2
CDR3nt: TGTGCCAGCAACCCGACTAGCGCTGACAATGAGCAGTTCTTC
CDR3aa: CASNPTSADNEQFF

j_gene: TRBJ2-2
v_gene: TRBV20-1
abundance: few
d_gene: TRBD2
CDR3nt: TGCAGTGCTCCCAAAATCGGGCGGGAGACCACCGGGGAGCTGTTTTTT
CDR3aa: CSAPKIGRETTGELFF

j_gene: TRBJ2-7
v_gene: TRBV5-8
abundance: -
d_gene: -
CDR3nt: TGTGCCAGCAGCTTTGAGCTCCCCTACGAGCAGTACTTC
CDR3aa: CASSFELPYEQYF

j_gene: TRBJ2-7
v_gene: TRBV4-1
abundance: -
d_gene: -
CDR3nt: TGCGCCAGCAGCCAAGGCCCGGACAGCTCCTACGAGCAGTACTTC
CDR3aa: CASSQGPDSSYEQYF

j_gene: TRBJ2-3
v_gene: TRBV3-1
abundance: -
d_gene: -
CDR3nt: TGTGCCAGCAGCCACCTGGCCGGGCAGGGGAACACAGATACGCAGTATTTT
CDR3aa: CASSHLAGQGNTDTQYF

j_gene: TRBJ1-5
v_gene: TRBV28
abundance: -
d_gene: -
CDR3nt: TGTGCCGGGTCAAGGAGGAGACAGACTACACAGCCCCAGCATTTT
CDR3aa: CAGSRRRQTTQPQHF

j_gene: TRBJ1-1
v_gene: TRBV10-3
abundance: few
d_gene: -
CDR3nt: TGTGCCATCGGCAGGGTAGGCACTGAAGCTTTCTTT
CDR3aa: CAIGRVGTEAFF

j_gene: TRBJ2-7
v_gene: TRBV4-2
abundance: -
d_gene: -
CDR3nt: TGTGCCAGCAGCCAAGATCTTATCAGGGGACACTACGAGCAGTACTTC
CDR3aa: CASSQDLIRGHYEQYF

j_gene: TRBJ1-2
v_gene: TRBV5-1
abundance: few
d_gene: -
CDR3nt: TGCGCCAGCAGCTTGGGGTCTCATTTTAACTATGGCTACACCTTC
CDR3aa: CASSLGSHFNYGYTF

j_gene: TRBJ2-6
v_gene: TRBV5-6
abundance: few
d_gene: -
CDR3nt: TGTGCCAGCAGCTTTGACAGTTTCTCTGGGGCCAACGTCCTGACTTTC
CDR3aa: CASSFDSFSGANVLTF

j_gene: TRBJ2-1
v_gene: TRBV24-1
abundance: -
d_gene: TRBD2
CDR3nt: TGTGCCACCAGTGACACCGGGAGGGCCCGGGAAAAGCAGTTCTTC
CDR3aa: CATSDTGRAREKQFF

j_gene: TRBJ2-3
v_gene: TRBV20-1
abundance: -
d_gene: -
CDR3nt: TGCAGTGCTAGGCAAGCGATCACAGATACGCAGTATTTT
CDR3aa: CSARQAITDTQYF

j_gene: TRBJ2-1
v_gene: TRBV12-3/TRBV12-4
abundance: -
d_gene: -
CDR3nt: TGTGCCAGCAGTTTAGAGGACTGGAGCTCCTACAATGAGCAGTTCTTC
CDR3aa: CASSLEDWSSYNEQFF

j_gene: TRBJ2-3
v_gene: TRBV10-3
abundance: -
d_gene: -
CDR3nt: TGTGCCATCAGTTCTCGACTGGCCCCGGGGGCAGATACGCAGTATTTT
CDR3aa: CAISSRLAPGADTQYF

j_gene: TRBJ2-1
v_gene: TRBV11-2
abundance: few
d_gene: TRBD2
CDR3nt: TGTGCCAGCAGCTTAGTATTAAGGCCTAGCGGGATCTCCTACAATGAGCAGTTCTTC
CDR3aa: CASSLVLRPSGISYNEQFF

j_gene: TRBJ2-6
v_gene: TRBV11-1
abundance: few
d_gene: TRBD1
CDR3nt: TGTGCCAGCAGCTTAGCGGGACAGCCAACCTACTCTGGGGCCAACGTCCTGACTTTC
CDR3aa: CASSLAGQPTYSGANVLTF

j_gene: TRBJ2-7
v_gene: TRBV20-1
abundance: few
d_gene: -
CDR3nt: TGCAGTGCTAGTGCCCTCTACGAGCAGTACTTC
CDR3aa: CSASALYEQYF

j_gene: TRBJ2-5
v_gene: TRBV6-6
abundance: many
d_gene: -
CDR3nt: TGTGCCAGCAGTAGACCCCCCGGAGAGACCCAGTACTTC
CDR3aa: CASSRPPGETQYF

j_gene: TRBJ1-1
v_gene: TRBV10-1
abundance: -
d_gene: -
CDR3nt: TGCGCCAGCAGTGAGTCGAAACCCAACACTGAAGCTTTCTTT
CDR3aa: CASSESKPNTEAFF

j_gene: TRBJ2-7
v_gene: TRBV2
abundance: -
d_gene: TRBD1
CDR3nt: TGTGCCAGCACCTTGAGGACAGGGGGCTACGAGCAGTACTTC
CDR3aa: CASTLRTGGYEQYF

j_gene: TRBJ2-5
v_gene: TRBV7-2
abundance: -
d_gene: -
CDR3nt: TGTGCCAGCAGCTTAAGGTCACGGGCGGAGACCCAGTACTTC
CDR3aa: CASSLRSRAETQYF

j_gene: TRBJ2-2
v_gene: TRBV10-3
abundance: few
d_gene: -
CDR3nt: TGTGCCGCCAGGAACACCGGGGAGCTGTTTTTT
CDR3aa: CAARNTGELFF

j_gene: TRBJ2-5
v_gene: TRBV28
abundance: -
d_gene: -
CDR3nt: TGTGCCAGCAGACCAACAGGTCTGGGGGCCCAGTACTTC
CDR3aa: CASRPTGLGAQYF

j_gene: TRBJ2-2
v_gene: TRBV2
abundance: -
d_gene: -
CDR3nt: TGTGCCAGCAGTGGTGAGATGGCCACCGGGGAGCTGTTTTTT
CDR3aa: CASSGEMATGELFF

j_gene: TRBJ2-7
v_gene: TRBV27
abundance: many
d_gene: TRBD2
CDR3nt: TGTGCCAGCAGTTCGCCGGGACTAGCGACCTACGAGCAGTACTTC
CDR3aa: CASSSPGLATYEQYF

j_gene: TRBJ2-3
v_gene: TRBV7-2
abundance: few
d_gene: TRBD2
CDR3nt: TGTGCCAGCAGCTTAGCCCGACTAGCGGGACCCCGCACAGATACGCAGTATTTT
CDR3aa: CASSLARLAGPRTDTQYF

j_gene: TRBJ1-1
v_gene: TRBV6-1
abundance: -
d_gene: -
CDR3nt: TGTGCCAGCAGTAAGCCTACAGTTTACACTGAAGCTTTCTTT
CDR3aa: CASSKPTVYTEAFF

j_gene: TRBJ2-7
v_gene: TRBV3-1
abundance: few
d_gene: -
CDR3nt: TGTGCCAGCAGCCGTGCCGCTGCCTACGAGCAGTACTTC
CDR3aa: CASSRAAAYEQYF

j_gene: TRBJ2-2
v_gene: TRBV30
abundance: -
d_gene: -
CDR3nt: TGTGCCTGGAGTGTATTAAAGCGGGTCACCGGGGAGCTGTTTTTT
CDR3aa: CAWSVLKRVTGELFF

j_gene: TRBJ2-2
v_gene: TRBV7-2
abundance: -
d_gene: TRBD2
CDR3nt: TGTGCCAGCAGCTTGTATAGCGGGAAATCCGCCGGGGAGCTGTTTTTT
CDR3aa: CASSLYSGKSAGELFF

j_gene: TRBJ2-3
v_gene: TRBV7-8
abundance: few
d_gene: -
CDR3nt: TGTGCCAGCAGCTTCTCCGGGACCGGGGGAGATACGCAGTATTTT
CDR3aa: CASSFSGTGGDTQYF

j_gene: TRBJ2-2
v_gene: TRBV4-3
abundance: -
d_gene: TRBD2
CDR3nt: TGCGCCAGCAGCCAAGAGGGACCGGGCCCGGGAGGGACCGGGGAGCTGTTTTTT
CDR3aa: CASSQEGPGPGGTGELFF

j_gene: TRBJ2-5
v_gene: TRBV5-6
abundance: few
d_gene: TRBD1
CDR3nt: TGTGCCAGCAGCTGGGGACAGGGCCCAGAGACCCAGTACTTC
CDR3aa: CASSWGQGPETQYF

j_gene: TRBJ2-1
v_gene: TRBV18
abundance: few
d_gene: -
CDR3nt: TGTGCCAGCTCACGGGTTTACTCCTACAATGAGCAGTTCTTC
CDR3aa: CASSRVYSYNEQFF